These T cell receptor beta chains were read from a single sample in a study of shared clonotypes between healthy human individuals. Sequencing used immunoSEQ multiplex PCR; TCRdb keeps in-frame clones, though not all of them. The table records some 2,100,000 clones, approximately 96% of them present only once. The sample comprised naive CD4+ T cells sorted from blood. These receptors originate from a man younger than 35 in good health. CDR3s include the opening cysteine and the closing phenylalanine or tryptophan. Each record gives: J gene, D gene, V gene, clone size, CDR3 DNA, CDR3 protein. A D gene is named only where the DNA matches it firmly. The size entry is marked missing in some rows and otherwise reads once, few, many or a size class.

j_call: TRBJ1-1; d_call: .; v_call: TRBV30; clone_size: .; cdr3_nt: TGTGCCTGGAGTGTAGGAAACACTGAAGCTTTCTTT; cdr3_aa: CAWSVGNTEAFF
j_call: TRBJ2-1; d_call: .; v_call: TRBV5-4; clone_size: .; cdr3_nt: TGTGCCAGCAGCGGTGTAAGCTCCTACAATGAGCAGTTCTTC; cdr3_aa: CASSGVSSYNEQFF
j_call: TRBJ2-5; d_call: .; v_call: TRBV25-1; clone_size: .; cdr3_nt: TGTGCCAGCAGTAGGGCCTTGGCCGGTCAAGAGACCCAGTACTTC; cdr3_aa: CASSRALAGQETQYF
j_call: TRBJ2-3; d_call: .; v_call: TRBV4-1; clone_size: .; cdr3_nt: TGCGCCAGCAGCCGTAGTGAGGTATTCACAGATACGCAGTATTTT; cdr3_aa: CASSRSEVFTDTQYF
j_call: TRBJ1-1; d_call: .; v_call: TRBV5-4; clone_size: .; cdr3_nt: TGTGCCTGCCGTGAGGCCGCGAACACTGAAGCTTTCTTT; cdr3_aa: CACREAANTEAFF
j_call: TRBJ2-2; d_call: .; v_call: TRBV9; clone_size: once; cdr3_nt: TGTGCCAGCAGCGTAGGAATGGTAGACAGAGCCACCGGGGAGCTGTTTTTT; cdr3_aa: CASSVGMVDRATGELFF
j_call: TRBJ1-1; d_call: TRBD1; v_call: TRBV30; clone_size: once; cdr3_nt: TGTGCCTGGAGTGTCTTGGCAGGGGGTCCTATGAACACTGAAGCTTTCTTT; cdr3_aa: CAWSVLAGGPMNTEAFF
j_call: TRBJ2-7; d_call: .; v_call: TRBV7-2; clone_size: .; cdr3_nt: TGTGCCAGCAGCTCCCGACTAGGGACCTACGAGCAGTACTTC; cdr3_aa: CASSSRLGTYEQYF
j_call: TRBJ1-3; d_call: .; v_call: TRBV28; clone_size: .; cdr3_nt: TGTGCCAGCAGTTCAGCCTCGACAGGCTCTGGAAACACCATATATTTT; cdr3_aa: CASSSASTGSGNTIYF
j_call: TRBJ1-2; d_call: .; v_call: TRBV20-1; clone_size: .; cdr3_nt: TGCAGTCCTATATTAGGGGGCTACACCTTC; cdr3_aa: CSPILGGYTF
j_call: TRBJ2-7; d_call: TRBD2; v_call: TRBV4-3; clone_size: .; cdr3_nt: TGCGCCAGCAGCCAAGTAACTAGCGGGAGGTACGAGCAGTACTTC; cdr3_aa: CASSQVTSGRYEQYF
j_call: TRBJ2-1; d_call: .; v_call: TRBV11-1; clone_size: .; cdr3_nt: TGTGCCAGCAGCTTAAGGGAAGGGGATGAGCAGTTCTTC; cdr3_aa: CASSLREGDEQFF
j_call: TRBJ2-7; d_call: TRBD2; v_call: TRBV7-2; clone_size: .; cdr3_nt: TGTGCCAGCAGCTCCGGACTAGTAGGCCACGAGCAGTACTTC; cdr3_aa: CASSSGLVGHEQYF
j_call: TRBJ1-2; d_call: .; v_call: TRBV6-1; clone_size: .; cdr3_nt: TGTGCCAGCAGTGAATTGGGGGCCTATGGCTACACCTTC; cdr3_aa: CASSELGAYGYTF
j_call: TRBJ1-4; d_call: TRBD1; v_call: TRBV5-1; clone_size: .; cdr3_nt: TGCGCCAGCAGCTTTCAGGGGGATGGCGAAAAACTGTTTTTT; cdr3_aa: CASSFQGDGEKLFF
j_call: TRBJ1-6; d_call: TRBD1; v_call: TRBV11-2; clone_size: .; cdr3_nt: TGTGCCAGCAGCCCAGGGGGAGGGAGCTCACCCCTCCACTTT; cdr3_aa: CASSPGGGSSPLHF
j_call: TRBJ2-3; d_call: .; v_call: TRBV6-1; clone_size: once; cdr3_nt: TGTGCCAGCAGTGAAAATGAAGATACGCAGTATTTT; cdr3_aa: CASSENEDTQYF
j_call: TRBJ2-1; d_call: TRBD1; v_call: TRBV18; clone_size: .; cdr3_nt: TGTGCCAGCTCCCTTGGACAGGGGAACTACAATGAGCAGTTCTTC; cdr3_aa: CASSLGQGNYNEQFF
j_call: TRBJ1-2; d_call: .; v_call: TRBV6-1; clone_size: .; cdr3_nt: TGTGCCAGCAGTGACGCCGGGACACCTACTTATGGCTACACCTTC; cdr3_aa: CASSDAGTPTYGYTF
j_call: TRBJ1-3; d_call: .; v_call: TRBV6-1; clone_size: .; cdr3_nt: TGTGCCAGCAGTGAAGCGGTCGTGGGTCCTGGAAACACCATATATTTT; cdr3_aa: CASSEAVVGPGNTIYF
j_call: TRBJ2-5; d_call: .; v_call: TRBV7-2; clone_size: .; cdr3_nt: TGTGCCAGCAGCTTAGCAATGGACCCCCAAGTGGAGACCCAGTACTTC; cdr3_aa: CASSLAMDPQVETQYF
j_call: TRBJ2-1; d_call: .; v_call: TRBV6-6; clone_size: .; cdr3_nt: TGTGCCAGCAGCGCCGTCCTGGGTGCTGAGCAGTTCTTC; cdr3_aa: CASSAVLGAEQFF
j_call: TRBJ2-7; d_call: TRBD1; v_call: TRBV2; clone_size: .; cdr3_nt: TGTGCCAGCATGAGAGGTTCAGGGGGTGCGTACGAGCAGTACTTC; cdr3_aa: CASMRGSGGAYEQYF
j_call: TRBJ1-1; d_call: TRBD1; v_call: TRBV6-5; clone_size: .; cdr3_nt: TGTGCCAGCATCGCAGGGGGCGCGTACACTGAAGCTTTCTTT; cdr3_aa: CASIAGGAYTEAFF
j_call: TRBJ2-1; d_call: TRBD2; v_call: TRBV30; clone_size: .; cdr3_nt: TGTGCCTGGAGTTCCCGGACTAGCGTCTACAATGAGCAGTTCTTC; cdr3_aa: CAWSSRTSVYNEQFF
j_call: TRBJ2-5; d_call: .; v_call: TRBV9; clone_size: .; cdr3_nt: TGTGCCAGCAGCGTAGAACCCGGGCTAGGGCGCCGTGAGACCCAGTACTTC; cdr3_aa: CASSVEPGLGRRETQYF
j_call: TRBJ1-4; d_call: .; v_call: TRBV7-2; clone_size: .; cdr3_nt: TGTGCCAGCAGCTTAGGGGGGGTTAATGAAAAACTGTTTTTT; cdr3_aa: CASSLGGVNEKLFF
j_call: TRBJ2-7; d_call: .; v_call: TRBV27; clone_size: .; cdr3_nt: TGTGCCAGCAGAGCTACAGGGATGGGGTACTACGAGCAGTACTTC; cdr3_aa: CASRATGMGYYEQYF
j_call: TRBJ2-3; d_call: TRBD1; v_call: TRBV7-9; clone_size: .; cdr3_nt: TGTGCCAGCAGCTCTTCGGACAGGGTTACAGATACGCAGTATTTT; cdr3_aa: CASSSSDRVTDTQYF
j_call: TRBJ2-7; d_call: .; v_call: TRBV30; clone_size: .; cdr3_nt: TGTGCCTGGAGTGAGGGGCTCTCCTACGAGCAGTACTTC; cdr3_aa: CAWSEGLSYEQYF
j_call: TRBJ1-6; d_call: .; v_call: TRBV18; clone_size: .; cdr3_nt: TGTGCCAGCTCACCAAATGAAGGGACACCCCTCCACTTT; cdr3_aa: CASSPNEGTPLHF
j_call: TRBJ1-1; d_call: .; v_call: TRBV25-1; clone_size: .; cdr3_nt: TGTGCCAGCAGTCAACAAGGGGGCACTGAAGCTTTCTTT; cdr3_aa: CASSQQGGTEAFF
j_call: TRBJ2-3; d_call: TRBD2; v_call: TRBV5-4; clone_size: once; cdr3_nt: TGTGCCAGCAGCTGGGGGGGACTAGCGGGAGCGGATACGCAGTATTTT; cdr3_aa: CASSWGGLAGADTQYF
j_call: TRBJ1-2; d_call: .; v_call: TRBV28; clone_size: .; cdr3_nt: TGTGCCGCGGCCGGGGGCACGGTCTATGGCTACACCTTC; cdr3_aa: CAAAGGTVYGYTF
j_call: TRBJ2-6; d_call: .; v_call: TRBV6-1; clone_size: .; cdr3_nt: TGTGCCAGCAGTGCCGGGGTAGGGCATTCTGGGGCCAACGTCCTGACTTTC; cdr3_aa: CASSAGVGHSGANVLTF
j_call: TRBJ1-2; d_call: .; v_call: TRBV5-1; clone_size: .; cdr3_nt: TGCGCCAGCAGCTTAGAGGGAACTAGCGGCTACACCTTC; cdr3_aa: CASSLEGTSGYTF
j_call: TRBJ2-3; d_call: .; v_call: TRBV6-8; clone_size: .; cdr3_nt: TGTGCCAGCTCCTGGAAGGGTGCAGATACGCAGTATTTT; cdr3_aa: CASSWKGADTQYF
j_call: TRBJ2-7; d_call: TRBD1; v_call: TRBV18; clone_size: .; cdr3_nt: TGTGCCAGCTCACCAGGCAGGGGGCCCGACTACGAGCAGTACTTC; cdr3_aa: CASSPGRGPDYEQYF
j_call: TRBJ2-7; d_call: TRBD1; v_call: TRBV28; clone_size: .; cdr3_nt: TGTGCCAGCAGTCCACCAGGGGGCGAGCAGTACTTC; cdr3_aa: CASSPPGGEQYF
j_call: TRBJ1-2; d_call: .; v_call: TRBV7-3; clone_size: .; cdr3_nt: TGTGCCAGCAGCGCCCAACAGGGTGCTGCGGGCTACACCTTC; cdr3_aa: CASSAQQGAAGYTF
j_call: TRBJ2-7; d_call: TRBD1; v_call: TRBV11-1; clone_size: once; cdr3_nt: TGTGCCAGCAGCTTAGATGGGACAGGGGGCGGCGAGCAGTACTTC; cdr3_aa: CASSLDGTGGGEQYF
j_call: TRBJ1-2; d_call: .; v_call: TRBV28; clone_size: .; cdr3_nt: TGTGCCAGCAGTTTTGTTCCCCCTAACTATGGCTACACCTTC; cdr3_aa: CASSFVPPNYGYTF
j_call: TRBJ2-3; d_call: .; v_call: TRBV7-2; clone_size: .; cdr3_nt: TGTGCCAGCAGCTTGGGAACTTTGCGCACAGATACGCAGTATTTT; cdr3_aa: CASSLGTLRTDTQYF
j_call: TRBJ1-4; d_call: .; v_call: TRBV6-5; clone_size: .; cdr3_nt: TGTGCCAGCAGTAGGGGCGACCGGGAGGAAAAACTGTTTTTT; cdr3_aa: CASSRGDREEKLFF
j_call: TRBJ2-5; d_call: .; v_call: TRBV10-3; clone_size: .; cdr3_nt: TGTGCCATCGCTAGGGTCGAAGAGACCCAGTACTTC; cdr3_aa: CAIARVEETQYF
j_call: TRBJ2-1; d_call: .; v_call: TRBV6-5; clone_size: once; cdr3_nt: TGTGCCAGCAGTTACTCGGCGGGGAGGAAGAATGAGCAGTTCTTC; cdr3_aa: CASSYSAGRKNEQFF
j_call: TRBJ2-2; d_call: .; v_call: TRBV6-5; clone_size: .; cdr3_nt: TGTGCCAGCAGCTACAGGGAGAACACCGGGGAGCTGTTTTTT; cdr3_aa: CASSYRENTGELFF
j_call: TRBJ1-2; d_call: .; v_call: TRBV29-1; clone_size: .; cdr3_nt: TGCAGCGTTGAACCCCTGGCCGGTGGCTACACCTTC; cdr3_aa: CSVEPLAGGYTF
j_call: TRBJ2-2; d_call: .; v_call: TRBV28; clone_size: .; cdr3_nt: TGTGCCAGCAGGTCCGAGGCCGGGGAGCTGTTTTTT; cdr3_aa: CASRSEAGELFF
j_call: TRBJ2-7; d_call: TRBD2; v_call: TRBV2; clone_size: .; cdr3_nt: TGTGCCAGCAGCATTGGGGCGGGAGGGGGGCACGAGCAGTACTTC; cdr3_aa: CASSIGAGGGHEQYF
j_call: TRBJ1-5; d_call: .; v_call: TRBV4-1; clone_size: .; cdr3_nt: TGCGCCAGCAGCCAAGATAAGGGAAGTAATAGCAATCAGCCCCAGCATTTT; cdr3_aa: CASSQDKGSNSNQPQHF
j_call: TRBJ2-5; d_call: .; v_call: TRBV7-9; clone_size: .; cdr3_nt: TGTGCCAGCAGGGCCGTCGCAGAGACCCAGTACTTC; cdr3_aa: CASRAVAETQYF
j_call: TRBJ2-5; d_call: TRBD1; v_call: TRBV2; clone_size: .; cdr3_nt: TGTGCCAGCAGGATGACAGGGGGCCCAGAGACCCAGTACTTC; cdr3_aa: CASRMTGGPETQYF